The 23 T cell receptor beta chains below come from one sample, sequenced in a study of cytomegalovirus exposure and HLA in healthy donors. Use of 60 Vbeta and 13 Jbeta primers characterized the PCR. Profiling relied on immunoSEQ multiplex PCR, and the TCRdb table lists in-frame clones only, not all of them. The data contain some 170,000 clones, around four fifths of them singletons. Sample: PBMCs. Every receptor here comes from a girl aged 2 to 10 in good health and CMV-seropositive.

The chain recombines TRBV30 with TRBJ1-3; D may be TRBD1 (5 bases). The length of the CDR3 is 13 residues. Trimming pared 4 bases from V and 4 bases from J, leaving 11 bases between. The germline V gene encodes CDR1 GTSNPN and CDR2 SVGIG (reference sequence). The CDR3 DNA reads TGTGCCTGGATGCCAGGGCCGGGAAACACCATATATTTT. Translation: CAWMPGPGNTIYF.

This rearrangement joins TRBV29-1 to TRBJ1-1, with D perhaps TRBD1 (6 bases). CDR1 is SQVTM, CDR2 ANQGSEA, per germline. Trimming left V 7 bases short and J 7 bases short, with 13 bases between. This CDR3 region has 11 residues. CDR3 sequence (DNA): TGCAGCGCCATGACAGGACTTGAAGCTTTCTTT. This gives the protein CSAMTGLEAFF.

This rearrangement joins TRBV30 to TRBJ2-3; 13 nucleotides align to TRBD2. CDR1 is GTSNPN and CDR2 is SVGIG in the germline V gene (reference sequence). Unmatched junction bases numbered 4, after V lost 1 base and J lost 6 bases. The CDR3 runs to 15 residues. CDR3 coding DNA: TGTGCCTGGAGTGCCGGACTAGCGGGAGAGGATACGCAGTATTTT. Amino acid sequence: CAWSAGLAGEDTQYF.

The V gene is TRBV2, the J gene TRBJ2-1; possibly TRBD2 for D (5 bases). CDR1 SNHLY and CDR2 FYNNEI come from the germline V gene. The CDR3 runs to 13 residues. Trimming cost V 8 bases and J 4 bases, with 12 bases left between them. CDR3 bases: TGTGCCAGCGGAGGACGGGTTTACAATGAGCAGTTCTTC. Amino acid sequence: CASGGRVYNEQFF.

This clone occurred once. DNA of the CDR3: TGTGCCAGCAGTTTATTTAGCGGGGTACCGAACACCGGGGAGCTGTTTTTT. This codes for CASSLFSGVPNTGELFF. The V call is TRBV27, the J call TRBJ2-2, with 8 bases aligning to TRBD2. V was pared by 1 base and J by 0 bases, with 4 bases of the junction left unmatched. The length of the CDR3 is 17 residues. Germline V gene lookup returns CDR1 MNHEY and CDR2 SMNVEV (reference sequence).

There are a few counts of this clone. The J gene is TRBJ2-2, the V gene TRBV6-5; TRBD2 matches 8 bases. J lost 7 bases, V lost 2 bases, and 9 bases had no gene match. Germline loops: CDR1 MNHEY, CDR2 SVGAGI. This CDR3 is built from 16 residues. The CDR3 reads CASSYIGRASIGELFF. DNA of the CDR3: TGTGCCAGCAGTTACATCGGGAGGGCCTCGATCGGGGAGCTGTTTTTT.

This clone has a handful of counts. The J gene is TRBJ2-3, the V gene TRBV5-1; D is possibly TRBD2 (5 bases). Trimming shortened V by 0 bases and J by 4 bases, and 9 bases separated the two germline ends. The CDR3 runs to 14 residues. Germline V gene sequence: CDR1 SGHRS, CDR2 YFSETQ. The CDR3: CASSLARRADTQYF. The CDR3 DNA sequence: TGCGCCAGCAGCTTGGCGAGGCGGGCAGATACGCAGTATTTT.

The chain carries TRBV6-4 and TRBJ2-1, with 7 nucleotides matching TRBD1. The CDR3 extends over 15 amino acids. Germline V lookup: CDR1 MRHNA, CDR2 SNTAGT. With V trimmed by 0 bases and J by 8 bases, 7 bases remained unmatched. This CDR3 is CASSDSEGAGDEQFF. CDR3 DNA sequence: TGTGCCAGCAGTGACTCCGAGGGGGCAGGGGATGAGCAGTTCTTC.

This clone is a singleton in its sample. This chain uses TRBV7-9 with TRBJ1-3; 7 bases are a match to TRBD1. J was trimmed by 0 bases and V by 3 bases; bases with no gene match: 14. CDR1 SEHNR and CDR2 FQNEAQ come from the germline V gene (reference sequence). CDR3 length equals 19 residues. The CDR3 nucleotides read TGTGCCAGCAGCTTGAAAACGATGGGCGGGACAGTCTCTGGAAACACCATATATTTT. It codes for CASSLKTMGGTVSGNTIYF.

This clone has just one count. The gene calls are TRBV28 and TRBJ1-2; TRBD1 aligns across 10 bases. With 3 bases clipped from V and 6 bases from J, the junction kept 4 bases outside the gene matches. Germline assignment: CDR1 MDHEN and CDR2 SYDVKM. CDR3 length equals 14 residues. The CDR3 is CASSFGGQGNGYTF. As DNA, the CDR3 is TGTGCCAGCAGTTTTGGGGGACAGGGGAATGGCTACACCTTC.

This chain uses TRBV4-2 with TRBJ2-7, with TRBD2 matching 9 bases. Germline-derived CDR1 and CDR2 are LGHNA and YNFKEQ. The V gene end was trimmed by 0 bases and the J gene end by 3 bases; junction bases not matched to a gene: 6. The CDR3 has 16 amino acids. The CDR3 reads CASSQDIASGDYEQYF. CDR3 nucleotide sequence: TGTGCCAGCAGCCAAGATATAGCTAGCGGGGACTACGAGCAGTACTTC.

This chain connects TRBV5-8 to TRBJ2-3; 9 nucleotides agree with TRBD2. Germline V gene sequence: CDR1 SGHTS, CDR2 YDEGEE. Unmatched junction bases numbered 9, after V lost 2 bases and J lost 5 bases. The CDR3 runs 16 residues. The CDR3 nucleotides are TGTGCCAGCAGCTTACTCCTAGCGGGGCGTGGAGATACGCAGTATTTT. Protein: CASSLLLAGRGDTQYF.

The CDR3 DNA reads TGTGCCACCTTACAGGATAAGGGACAGACAAACACTGAAGCTTTCTTT. Translating gives CATLQDKGQTNTEAFF. The J gene is TRBJ1-1, the V gene TRBV19, with 7 positions matching TRBD1. The CDR3 sequence is 16 residues long. From germline, CDR1 is LNHDA and CDR2 SQIVND (reference sequence). V was clipped by 10 bases and J by 2 bases; unmatched bases: 16.

This clone appeared a single time. The chain links TRBV10-3 to TRBJ1-5, with 9 bases fitting TRBD1. The germline V gene encodes CDR1 ENHRY and CDR2 SYGVKD. The CDR3 is 15 residues long. V shed 0 bases and J 7 bases; nucleotides not matched to a gene: 4. CDR3 in amino acids: CAISESGDRDQPQHF. As DNA, the CDR3 is TGTGCCATCAGTGAGTCGGGGGACAGGGACCAGCCCCAGCATTTT.

In the case of this clone: One end of the junction is discordant with germline, which a read error may explain. The chain couples TRBV5-1 to TRBJ2-5, with 12 bases fitting TRBD2. This CDR3 spans 18 amino acids. The germline CDR1 and CDR2 sequences are SGHRS and YFSETQ. The CDR3 DNA reads as TGCGCCAGCAGCTTCGCTAGCGGGAGGGCCAGAATGTTGGAGACCCCGTACTTC. Translated: CASSFASGRARMLETPYF.

The chain is built from TRBV6-1 and TRBJ2-7; 11 bases are a match to TRBD2. V lost 4 bases to trimming and J lost 5 bases; unmatched junction nucleotides: 7. The CDR3 is 15 amino acids. Germline CDR1 MNHNS, CDR2 SASEGT. CDR3 in amino acids: CASSVLTSGDNEQYF. The CDR3 DNA reads as TGTGCCAGCAGTGTACTGACTAGCGGGGACAACGAGCAGTACTTC.

This clone occurred many times. The chain is built from TRBV10-3 and TRBJ2-1; 9 bases match TRBD2. This CDR3 has 14 amino acids. V shed 4 bases and J 11 bases; nucleotides not matched to a gene: 9. Germline values: CDR1 ENHRY, CDR2 SYGVKD. DNA of the CDR3: TGTGCCATCAGTGGGGCTAGCGGGACCCTTAAGCAGTTCTTC. Translating it yields CAISGASGTLKQFF.

V and J are TRBV30 and TRBJ2-5, with 11 bases matching TRBD2. This CDR3 is built from 17 residues. Germline V gives CDR1 GTSNPN, CDR2 SVGIG (reference sequence). With V trimmed by 0 bases and J by 0 bases, 6 bases remained unmatched. Written as DNA, the CDR3 is TGTGCCTGGAGTGTACGACCGGGACTAGCGGACCAAGAGACCCAGTACTTC. It codes for CAWSVRPGLADQETQYF.

This chain connects TRBV5-1 to TRBJ2-7; 10 nucleotides match TRBD2. With V trimmed by 0 bases and J by 7 bases, 1 base remained unmatched. The CDR3 contains 13 residues. Germline CDR1 reads SGHRS; CDR2 reads YFSETQ. CDR3 amino acids: CASSLASGSEQYF. The CDR3 DNA sequence: TGCGCCAGCAGCTTGGCTAGCGGGAGTGAGCAGTACTTC.

The chain is built from TRBV6-5 and TRBJ2-2; D remains ambiguous. Trimming took 0 bases from V and 6 from J, leaving 5 bases between them. The CDR3 covers 13 residues. Germline CDR1 MNHEY, CDR2 SVGAGI. The CDR3 DNA reads as TGTGCCAGCAGTTACTCCCTAGCCGGGGAGCTGTTTTTT. Its translation: CASSYSLAGELFF.

The genes are TRBV30 and TRBJ2-2; no definite D call. V lost 1 base, J lost 6 bases, and 9 bases lay in between. The CDR3 is made up of 13 amino acids. Germline values: CDR1 GTSNPN, CDR2 SVGIG (reference sequence). The CDR3, as DNA: TGTGCCTGGAGTGCCCTATTGGCCGGGGAGCTGTTTTTT. This translates into CAWSALLAGELFF.

J is TRBJ2-7 and V is TRBV5-1; D uncertain. Germline V lookup: CDR1 SGHRS, CDR2 YFSETQ. The CDR3 is 15 amino acids. Trimming took off 0 bases at V and 3 bases at J, with 13 bases between the two ends. The CDR3 sequence: CASSLEPRSFYEQYF. Here the CDR3 DNA reads TGCGCCAGCAGCTTGGAGCCGCGATCTTTCTACGAGCAGTACTTC.

This clone was counted only a few times. The chain employs TRBV7-9 and TRBJ2-5, with D tentatively TRBD2 (5 bases). This CDR3 spans 15 amino acids. CDR1 SEHNR and CDR2 FQNEAQ come from the germline V gene (reference sequence). V dropped 0 bases and J dropped 3 bases, with 11 bases sitting between them. Here the CDR3 DNA reads TGTGCCAGCAGCTTAGCGCTGACTATAGAAGAGACCCAGTACTTC. Its translation: CASSLALTIEETQYF.